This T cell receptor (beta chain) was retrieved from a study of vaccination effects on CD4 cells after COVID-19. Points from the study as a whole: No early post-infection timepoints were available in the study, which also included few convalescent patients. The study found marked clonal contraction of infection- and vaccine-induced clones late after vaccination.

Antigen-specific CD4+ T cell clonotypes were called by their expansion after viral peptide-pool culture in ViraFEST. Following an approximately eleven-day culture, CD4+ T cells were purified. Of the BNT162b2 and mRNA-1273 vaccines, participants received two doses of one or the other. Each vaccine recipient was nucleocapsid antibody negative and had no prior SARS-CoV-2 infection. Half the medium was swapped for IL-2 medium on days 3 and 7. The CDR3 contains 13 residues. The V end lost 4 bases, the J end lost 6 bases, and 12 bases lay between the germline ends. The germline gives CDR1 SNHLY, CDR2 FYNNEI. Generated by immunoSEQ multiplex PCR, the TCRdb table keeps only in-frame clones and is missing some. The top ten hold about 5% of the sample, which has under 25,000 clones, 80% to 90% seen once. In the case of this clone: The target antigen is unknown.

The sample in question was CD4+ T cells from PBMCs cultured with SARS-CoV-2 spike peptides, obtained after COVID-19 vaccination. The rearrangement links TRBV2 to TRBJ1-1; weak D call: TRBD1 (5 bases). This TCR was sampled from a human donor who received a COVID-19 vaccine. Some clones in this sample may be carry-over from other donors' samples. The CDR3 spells CASSGGSYSEAFF. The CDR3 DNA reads TGTGCCAGCAGTGGGGGCAGTTATTCTGAAGCTTTCTTT.